Reported below is one TCR beta chain. CDR1 and CDR2 (germline): MDHEN, SYDVKM. V lost 4 bases, J lost 2 bases, and 9 bases stayed unmatched. The CDR3 runs 17 residues. This specimen comes from a study of T cells in localized non-small cell lung cancer. Some clones are missing from TCRdb's copy, which holds only in-frame ones; the method was immunoSEQ multiplex PCR. This sample has tens of thousands of clones, with less than 95% found just once. The material was peripheral blood, obtained before any cancer treatment. V usage is TRBV28 and J usage is TRBJ2-4; 9 bases line up with TRBD1. This TCR was sampled from a female donor aged 60 or older with stage I lung adenocarcinoma. The CDR3 is CASSSSKGQGTKNIQYF. DNA of the CDR3: TGTGCCAGCAGTTCTAGCAAGGGACAGGGCACCAAAAACATTCAGTACTTC.